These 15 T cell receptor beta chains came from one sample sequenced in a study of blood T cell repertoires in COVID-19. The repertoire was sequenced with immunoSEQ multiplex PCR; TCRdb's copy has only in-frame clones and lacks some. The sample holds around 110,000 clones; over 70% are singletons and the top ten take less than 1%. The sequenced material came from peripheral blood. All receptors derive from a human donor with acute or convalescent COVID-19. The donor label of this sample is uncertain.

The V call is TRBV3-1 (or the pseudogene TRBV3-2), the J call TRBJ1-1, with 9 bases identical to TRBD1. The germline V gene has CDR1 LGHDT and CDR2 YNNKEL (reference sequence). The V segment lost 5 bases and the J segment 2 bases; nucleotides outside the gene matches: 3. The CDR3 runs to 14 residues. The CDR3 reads CASSETGGNTEAFF. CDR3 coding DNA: TGTGCCAGCAGCGAAACAGGGGGCAACACTGAAGCTTTCTTT.

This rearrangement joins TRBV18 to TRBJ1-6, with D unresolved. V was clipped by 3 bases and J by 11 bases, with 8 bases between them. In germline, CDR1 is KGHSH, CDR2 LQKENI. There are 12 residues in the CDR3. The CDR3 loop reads CASSPDSTPLHF. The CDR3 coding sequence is TGTGCCAGCTCACCCGATAGTACACCCCTCCACTTT.

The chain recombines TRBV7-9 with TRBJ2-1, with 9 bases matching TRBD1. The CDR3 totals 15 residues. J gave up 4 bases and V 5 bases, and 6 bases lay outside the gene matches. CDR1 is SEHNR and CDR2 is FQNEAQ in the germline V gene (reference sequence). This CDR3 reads CASSPGQGTYNEQFF. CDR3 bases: TGTGCCAGCAGCCCCGGACAGGGGACTTACAATGAGCAGTTCTTC.

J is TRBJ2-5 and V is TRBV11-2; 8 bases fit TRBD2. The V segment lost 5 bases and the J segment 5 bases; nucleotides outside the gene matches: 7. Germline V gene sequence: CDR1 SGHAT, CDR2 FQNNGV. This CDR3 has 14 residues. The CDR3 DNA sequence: TGTGCCAGCAGCACCATGACTAGCGCGGAGACCCAGTACTTC. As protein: CASSTMTSAETQYF.

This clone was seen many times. The DNA of the CDR3 is TGTGCCAGCAGCATCCGGGACACAGGGGAAAAACTGTTTTTT. Translation gives CASSIRDTGEKLFF. V is TRBV5-4 and J is TRBJ1-4; perhaps TRBD1 as D (6 bases). Germline CDR1 and CDR2: SGHNT and YYREEE (reference sequence). The CDR3 consists of 14 residues. V was clipped by 4 bases and J by 8 bases, with 15 bases between them.

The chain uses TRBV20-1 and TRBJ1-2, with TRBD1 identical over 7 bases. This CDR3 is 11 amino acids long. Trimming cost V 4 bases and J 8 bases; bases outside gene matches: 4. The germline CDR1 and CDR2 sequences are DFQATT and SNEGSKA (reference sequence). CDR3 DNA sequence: TGCAGTGCTAACAGGGGTGGAGGCTACACCTTC. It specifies CSANRGGGYTF.

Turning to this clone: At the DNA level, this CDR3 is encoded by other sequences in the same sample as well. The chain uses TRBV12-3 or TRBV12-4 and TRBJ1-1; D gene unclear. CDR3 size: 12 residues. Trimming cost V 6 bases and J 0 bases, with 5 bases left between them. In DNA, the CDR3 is TGTGCCAGCAGACTCATGAACACTGAAGCTTTCTTT. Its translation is CASRLMNTEAFF.

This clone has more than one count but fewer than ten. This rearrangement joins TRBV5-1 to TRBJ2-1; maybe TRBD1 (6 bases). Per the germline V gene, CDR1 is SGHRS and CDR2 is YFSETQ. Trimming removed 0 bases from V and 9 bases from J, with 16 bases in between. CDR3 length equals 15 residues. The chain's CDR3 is CASSLVQGQTTEQFF. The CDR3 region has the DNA TGCGCCAGCAGCTTGGTCCAGGGGCAGACCACTGAGCAGTTCTTC.

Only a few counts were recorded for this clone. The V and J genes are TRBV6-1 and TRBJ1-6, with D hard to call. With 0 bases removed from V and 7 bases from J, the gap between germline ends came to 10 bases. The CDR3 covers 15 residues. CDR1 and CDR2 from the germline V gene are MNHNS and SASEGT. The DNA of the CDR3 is TGTGCCAGCAGTGAAGCGCGTCGGGGAAATTCACCCCTCCACTTT. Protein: CASSEARRGNSPLHF.

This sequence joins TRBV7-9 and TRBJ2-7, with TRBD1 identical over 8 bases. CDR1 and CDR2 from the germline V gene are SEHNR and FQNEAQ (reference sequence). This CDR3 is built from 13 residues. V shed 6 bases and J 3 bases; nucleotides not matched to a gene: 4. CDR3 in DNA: TGTGCCAGCAGATTGACAGGGGTCTACGAGCAGTACTTC. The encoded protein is CASRLTGVYEQYF.

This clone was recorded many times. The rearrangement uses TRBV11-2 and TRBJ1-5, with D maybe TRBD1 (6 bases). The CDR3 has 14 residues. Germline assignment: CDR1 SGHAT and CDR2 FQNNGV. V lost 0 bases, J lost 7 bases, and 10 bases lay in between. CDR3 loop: CASSLEPGGQPQHF. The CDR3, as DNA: TGTGCCAGCAGCTTAGAGCCTGGGGGCCAGCCCCAGCATTTT.

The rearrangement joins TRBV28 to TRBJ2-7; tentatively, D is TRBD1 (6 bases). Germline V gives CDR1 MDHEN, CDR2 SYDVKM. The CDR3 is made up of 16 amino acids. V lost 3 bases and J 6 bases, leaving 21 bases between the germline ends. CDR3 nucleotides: TGTGCCAGCAGTTTTGGCAGTCAGGGGTGGTGGGGCGAGCAGTACTTC. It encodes CASSFGSQGWWGEQYF.

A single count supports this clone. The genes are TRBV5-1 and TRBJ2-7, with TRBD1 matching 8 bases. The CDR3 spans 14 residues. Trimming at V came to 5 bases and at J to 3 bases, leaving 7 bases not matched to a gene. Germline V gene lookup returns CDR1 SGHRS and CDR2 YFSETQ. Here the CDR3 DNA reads TGCGCCAGCAGTAACACAGGGGGTAGCTACGAGCAGTACTTC. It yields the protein CASSNTGGSYEQYF. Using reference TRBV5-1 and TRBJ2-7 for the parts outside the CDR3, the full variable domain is KAGVTQTPRYLIKTRGQQVTLSCSPISGHRSVSWYQQTPGQGLQFLFEYFSETQRNKGNFPGRFSGRQFSNSRSEMNVSTLELGDSALYLCASSNTGGSYEQYFGPGTRLTVT.

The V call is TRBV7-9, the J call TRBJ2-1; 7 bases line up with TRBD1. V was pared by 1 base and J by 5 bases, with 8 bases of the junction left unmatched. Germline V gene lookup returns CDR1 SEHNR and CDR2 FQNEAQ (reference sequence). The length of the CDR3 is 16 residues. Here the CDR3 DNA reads TGTGCCAGCAGCTTAGGGGTCGGACAGGATAACAATGAGCAGTTCTTC. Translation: CASSLGVGQDNNEQFF.

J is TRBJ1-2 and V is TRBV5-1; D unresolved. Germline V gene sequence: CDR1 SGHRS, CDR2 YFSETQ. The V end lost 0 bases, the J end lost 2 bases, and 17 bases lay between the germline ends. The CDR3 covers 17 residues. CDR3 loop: CASSLGTRLEANYGYTF. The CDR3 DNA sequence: TGCGCCAGCAGCTTGGGAACCCGTCTAGAGGCCAACTATGGCTACACCTTC.